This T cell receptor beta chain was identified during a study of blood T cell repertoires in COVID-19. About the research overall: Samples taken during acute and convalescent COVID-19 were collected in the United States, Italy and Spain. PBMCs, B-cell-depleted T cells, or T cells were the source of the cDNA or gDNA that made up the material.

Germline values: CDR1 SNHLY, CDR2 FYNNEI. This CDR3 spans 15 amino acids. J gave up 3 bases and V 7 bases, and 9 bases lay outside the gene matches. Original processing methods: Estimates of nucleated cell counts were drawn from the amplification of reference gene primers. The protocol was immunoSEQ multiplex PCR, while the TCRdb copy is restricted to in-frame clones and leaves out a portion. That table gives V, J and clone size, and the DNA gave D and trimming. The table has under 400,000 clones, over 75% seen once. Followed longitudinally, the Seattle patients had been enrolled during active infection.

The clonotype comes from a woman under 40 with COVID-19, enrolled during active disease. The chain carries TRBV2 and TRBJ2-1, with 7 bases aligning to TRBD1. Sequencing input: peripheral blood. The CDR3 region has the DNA TGTGCCAGCAACCACCGGACAGGAGACTACAATGAGCAGTTCTTC. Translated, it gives CASNHRTGDYNEQFF.